The 3 T cell receptor beta chains below were found in one sample sequenced in a study of cytotoxic CD8 clonotypes in ibrutinib-treated CLL. Generated by immunoSEQ multiplex PCR, the TCRdb table keeps only in-frame clones and is missing some. The table includes more than 12,000 clones, under 75% detected once. This sample comprised PBMCs, obtained before ibrutinib treatment. These receptors all come from a human donor with chronic lymphocytic leukemia.

V and J are TRBV19 and TRBJ2-7, with D perhaps given as TRBD1 or TRBD2 (6 bases each). The CDR3 runs 12 residues. V shed 7 bases and J shed 11 bases, with 18 bases lying between them. Germline CDR1 and CDR2: LNHDA and SQIVND (reference sequence). This chain's CDR3 is CASKGPGAYEYF. CDR3 in DNA: TGTGCCAGTAAAGGGCCGGGGGCATACGAGTACTTC.

The chain has TRBV2 and TRBJ2-5; D unresolved. V was cut by 1 base and J by 5 bases, with 17 bases left in between. Germline V gene data show CDR1 as SNHLY and CDR2 as FYNNEI. The CDR3 has 16 residues. This CDR3 reads CASSEVAVGTRETQYF. The DNA for the CDR3 is TGTGCCAGCAGTGAAGTGGCGGTGGGAACCAGGGAGACCCAGTACTTC.

V usage is TRBV29-1 and J usage is TRBJ2-7; maybe TRBD2 (7 bases). CDR3 length: 12 residues. CDR1 and CDR2 from the germline V gene are SQVTM and ANQGSEA. Between the trimmed V and J ends, which lost 6 bases and 3 bases, there was a span of 12 bases. CDR3 DNA: TGCAGCGTGTACAGGGAGGGCTACGAGCAGTACTTC. It codes for CSVYREGYEQYF.